Shown below are 10 T cell receptor beta chains from a single sample sequenced in a study of cytomegalovirus exposure and HLA in healthy donors. It was with 60 Vbeta and 13 Jbeta primers that the PCR ran. Method: immunoSEQ multiplex PCR; TCRdb's copy keeps in-frame clones and lacks some. The data contain approximately 75,000 clones, 66% of them singletons. The sequenced sample was PBMCs. These receptors were obtained from a man in his forties in good health and CMV-seropositive.

This clone has just a few counts. This chain uses TRBV18 with TRBJ1-3, with TRBD1 identical over 8 bases. This CDR3 comprises 17 residues. The V and J ends lost 3 bases and 0 bases, in that order; junction bases with no gene match: 7. The germline V gene encodes CDR1 KGHSH and CDR2 LQKENI. CDR3 sequence reads: CASSPGLDRVSGNTIYF. DNA of the CDR3: TGTGCCAGCTCACCGGGTTTGGACAGGGTCTCTGGAAACACCATATATTTT.

The chain recombines TRBV18 with TRBJ1-4; the D gene is possibly TRBD1 (5 bases). V was cut by 6 bases and J by 0 bases, with 11 bases left in between. The CDR3 totals 15 residues. CDR1 KGHSH and CDR2 LQKENI come from the germline V gene. The DNA for the CDR3 is TGTGCCAGCTCGCTCCTAGGGGCAACTAATGAAAAACTGTTTTTT. Translating gives CASSLLGATNEKLFF.

This clone was detected only once. This chain connects TRBV6-6 to TRBJ1-5; 8 bases line up with TRBD1. CDR3 length: 14 residues. Germline V gives CDR1 MNHNY, CDR2 SVGAGI (reference sequence). Germline trimming cut 4 bases from V and 3 bases from J; bases unmatched to any gene: 2. DNA of the CDR3: TGTGCCAGCAGTTGGACAGGGAACAATCAGCCCCAGCATTTT. Amino acid sequence: CASSWTGNNQPQHF.

This clone was detected only a few times. The CDR3 bases are TGTGCCAGCAGCGTAGGTGTACAGAAGAAAGAGACCCAGTACTTC. Amino acid sequence: CASSVGVQKKETQYF. The chain joins TRBV9 to TRBJ2-5; D not resolved. Trimming pared 0 bases from V and 3 bases from J, leaving 12 bases between. The germline gives CDR1 SGDLS, CDR2 YYNGEE. The length of the CDR3 is 15 residues. The whole variable domain, remainder taken from reference TRBV9 and TRBJ2-5, is DSGVTQTPKHLITATGQRVTLRCSPRSGDLSVYWYQQSLDQGLQFLIQYYNGEERAKGNILERFSAQQFPDLHSELNLSSLELGDSALYFCASSVGVQKKETQYFGPGTRLLVL.

The V gene is TRBV7-8, the J gene TRBJ1-5; a weak D match, TRBD1 (6 bases). The ends were cut back, 5 bases at V and 1 base at J, with 15 bases in the middle. CDR3 length equals 16 residues. The germline V gene has CDR1 SGHVS and CDR2 FQNEAQ. The CDR3 reads CASSRTGTQSNQPQHF. In DNA form, the CDR3 reads TGTGCCAGCAGCCGCACCGGGACACAGAGCAATCAGCCCCAGCATTTT.

The rearrangement uses TRBV12-5 and TRBJ2-3; 8 bases align to TRBD1. The V gene's germline CDR1 is LGHNT and CDR2 FRNRAP. The V and J ends lost 6 bases and 6 bases, in that order; junction bases with no gene match: 11. This CDR3 is 15 amino acids long. The CDR3 nucleotides read TGTGCTAGTGGCCCAACACGCACAGGGGGTGATACGCAGTATTTT. It specifies CASGPTRTGGDTQYF.

The sample holds a few counts of this clone. The gene calls are TRBV7-2 and TRBJ1-5; D unresolved. There are 15 residues in the CDR3. Trimming removed 2 bases from V and 0 bases from J, with 8 bases in between. The germline V gene encodes CDR1 SGHTA and CDR2 FQGNSA. The CDR3, as DNA: TGTGCCAGCAGCTTATACGCAGATAGCAATCAGCCCCAGCATTTT. Protein product: CASSLYADSNQPQHF.

The V and J genes are TRBV27 and TRBJ2-6, with 8 bases matching TRBD1. The CDR3 length is 15 residues. V shed 8 bases and J 4 bases; nucleotides not matched to a gene: 7. Looked up from germline, CDR1 is MNHEY and CDR2 is SMNVEV (reference sequence). The DNA for the CDR3 is TGTGCCAGCGGGACAGGAACTGTGGGGGCCAACGTCCTGACTTTC. This codes for CASGTGTVGANVLTF. Supplemented by reference TRBV27 and TRBJ2-6, the full variable domain reads EAQVTQNPRYLITVTGKKLTVTCSQNMNHEYMSWYRQDPGLGLRQIYYSMNVEVTDKGDVPEGYKVSRKEKRNFPLILESPSPNQTSLYFCASGTGTVGANVLTFGAGSRLTVL.

This chain uses TRBV1 with TRBJ2-5; the table names TRBD2, a call not compared with the DNA. TRBV1 is a known pseudogene. The CDR3 sequence is 13 residues long. The CDR3 reads CKGGGGTEETQYF. The CDR3 DNA sequence: TGCAAGGGCGGGGGGGGCACCGAAGAGACCCAGTACTTC.

This clone has only a few counts. The chain is built from TRBV9 and TRBJ1-1; 7 bases map to TRBD1. V dropped 4 bases and J dropped 0; count of bases not matched to a gene: 3. Germline lookup yields CDR1 SGDLS and CDR2 YYNGEE. This CDR3 contains 14 residues. In DNA form, the CDR3 reads TGTGCCAGCAGCCTGGGACAGATGAACACTGAAGCTTTCTTT. Its translation is CASSLGQMNTEAFF.